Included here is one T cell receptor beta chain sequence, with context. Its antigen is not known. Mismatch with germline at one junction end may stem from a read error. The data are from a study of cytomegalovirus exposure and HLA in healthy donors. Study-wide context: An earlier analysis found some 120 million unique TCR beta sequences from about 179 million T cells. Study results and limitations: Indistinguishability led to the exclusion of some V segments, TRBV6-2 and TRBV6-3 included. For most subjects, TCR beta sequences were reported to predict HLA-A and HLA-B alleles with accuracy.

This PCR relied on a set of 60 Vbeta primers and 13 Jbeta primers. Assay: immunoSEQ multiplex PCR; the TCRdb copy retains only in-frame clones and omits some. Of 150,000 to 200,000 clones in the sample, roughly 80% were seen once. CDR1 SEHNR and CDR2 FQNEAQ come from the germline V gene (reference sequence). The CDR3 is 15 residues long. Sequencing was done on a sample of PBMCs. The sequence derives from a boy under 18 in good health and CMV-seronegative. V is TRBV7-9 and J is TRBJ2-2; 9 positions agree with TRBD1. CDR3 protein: CASSLGGTGPGERFF. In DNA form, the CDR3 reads TGTGCCAGCAGCTTAGGTGGGACAGGGCCCGGGGAGCGGTTTTTT.